This TCR beta chain derives from a study of blood T cell repertoires in COVID-19. This clone was found many times. Other DNA sequences in this sample translate to the same CDR3. Assay: immunoSEQ multiplex PCR; the TCRdb copy retains only in-frame clones and omits some. The table has 300,000 to 400,000 clones, roughly 90% seen once; the top ten hold over 0.9%. Sequencing used PBMCs or T cells enriched from blood (not recorded which). The sequence derives from a woman aged 25-40 years with acute COVID-19.

The CDR3 here is CATSRDEGAVGNQPQHF. CDR3 DNA sequence: TGTGCCACCAGCAGAGATGAAGGGGCGGTTGGCAATCAGCCCCAGCATTTT. This chain joins TRBV15 and TRBJ1-5, with D possibly being TRBD1 (5 bases). Germline CDR1 and CDR2: LNHNV and YYDKDF (reference sequence). Trimming left V 0 bases short and J 2 bases short, with 14 bases between. The CDR3 runs 17 residues.